These 28 T cell receptor beta chains share one sample of origin, sequenced in a study of spatial heterogeneity in lung cancer. TCRdb re-derived calls from the 5' RACE reads in MiXCR, one entry per CDR3 protein. The data show 10,000 to 11,000 distinct CDR3 sequences, over 6% seen once. Time point reported: sample taken at primary tumor resection. The specimen was normal lung tissue next to the tumor, collected at surgery. The receptor source for this set is a male donor with early-stage non-small cell lung cancer.

Many counts were recorded for this clonotype. V and J are TRBV12-3 or TRBV12-4 and TRBJ2-3, with 10 bases fitting TRBD1. Germline trimming cut 5 bases from V and 3 bases from J; bases unmatched to any gene: 5. This CDR3 is 15 amino acids long. CDR3 in amino acids: CASSPGQGRTDTQYF. As DNA, the CDR3 is TGTGCCAGCAGTCCGGGACAGGGGAGAACAGATACGCAGTATTTT.

This clonotype was seen repeatedly, ten times or more. The V and J genes are TRBV20-1 and TRBJ2-2, with D possibly TRBD2 on 5 matching bases. The CDR3 consists of 13 residues. V dropped 6 bases and J dropped 0 bases, with 8 bases sitting between them. Germline V gene sequence: CDR1 DFQATT, CDR2 SNEGSKA (reference sequence). The CDR3 loop reads CSAGRSNTGELFF. CDR3 sequence (DNA): TGCAGTGCGGGGAGATCGAACACCGGGGAGCTGTTTTTT.

This clonotype was recorded many times. The chain is built from TRBV27 and TRBJ1-5; tentative D call: TRBD1 (6 bases). Trimming removed 3 bases from V and 4 bases from J, with 10 bases in between. Germline V gene data show CDR1 as MNHEY and CDR2 as SMNVEV (reference sequence). This CDR3 spans 14 amino acids. The DNA of the CDR3 is TGTGCCAGCAGTTTCAGGGGTGGGAATCAGCCCCAGCATTTT. Its protein is CASSFRGGNQPQHF.

This clonotype has more than one count but fewer than ten. The gene calls are TRBV12-3 or TRBV12-4 and TRBJ1-2, with 9 bases that match TRBD1. This CDR3 is built from 15 residues. Losses at the gene ends were 5 bases for V and 6 bases for J; bases not matched to a gene: 10. CDR3 region: CASSLLPGQGNGYTF. The CDR3 DNA is TGTGCCAGCAGTCTTCTCCCGGGACAGGGTAATGGCTACACCTTC.

At least ten counts were recorded for this clonotype. The genes are TRBV5-1 and TRBJ2-1; the D gene is possibly TRBD2 (6 bases). Germline CDR1 reads SGHRS; CDR2 reads YFSETQ. CDR3 length: 16 residues. Trimming stripped 4 bases from V and 1 base from J, with 15 bases between. In DNA, the CDR3 is TGCGCCAGCAGCATCCTCCCTAGCGCGTCCTACAATGAGCAGTTCTTC. This encodes CASSILPSASYNEQFF.

By proportion, this clonotype is large. The chain carries TRBV6-2 or TRBV6-3 and TRBJ2-5; possibly TRBD2 for D (6 bases). This CDR3 spans 12 amino acids. CDR1 and CDR2 from the germline V gene are MNHEY and SVGEGT. Deletions cut 2 bases from V and 10 bases from J, with 11 bases between. CDR3 coding DNA: TGTGCCAGCAGTTACGACCGGGGGAGCCAGTACTTC. This translates into CASSYDRGSQYF.

This clonotype appeared many times. The chain is built from TRBV7-9 and TRBJ2-4; TRBD2 is a possible D gene (5 bases). V dropped 8 bases and J dropped 3 bases, with 14 bases sitting between them. Germline V CDR1 and CDR2: SEHNR, FQNEAQ (reference sequence). This CDR3 has 14 amino acids. CDR3 sequence (DNA): TGTGCCAGCCTCGCCCTACGGGACAAAAACATTCAGTACTTC. Its protein product is CASLALRDKNIQYF.

This rearrangement joins TRBV12-3 or TRBV12-4 to TRBJ1-2, with a possible D match to TRBD1 (6 bases). The CDR3 extends over 11 amino acids. Deletions cut 1 base from V and 10 bases from J, with 7 bases between. CDR3 in amino acids: CASSLGQAYTF. The CDR3 DNA reads as TGTGCCAGCAGTTTAGGACAGGCCTACACCTTC.

In this sample, this clonotype turned up many times. The chain employs TRBV6-2 or TRBV6-3 and TRBJ2-3; 9 bases agree with TRBD1. After removal of 5 bases from V and 3 bases from J, the junction contained 0 bases not matched to a gene. There are 13 residues in the CDR3. CDR1 and CDR2 (germline): MNHEY, SVGEGT. The CDR3 here is CASSDRGTDTQYF. The DNA for the CDR3 is TGTGCCAGCAGTGACAGGGGGACAGATACGCAGTATTTT.

This chain uses TRBV27 with TRBJ1-1; 7 nucleotides line up with TRBD1. V shed 6 bases, J shed 5 bases, and the junction held 9 bases outside the gene matches. This CDR3 comprises 14 residues. Germline values: CDR1 MNHEY, CDR2 SMNVEV (reference sequence). As DNA, the CDR3 is TGTGCCAGCAGGGGACGGACAGGCGGGACTGAAGCTTTCTTT. Protein sequence: CASRGRTGGTEAFF.

Judged by abundance, this clonotype is medium-sized. This sequence joins TRBV5-1 and TRBJ2-2; D call uncertain. V was pared by 3 bases and J by 7 bases, with 7 bases between. Germline lookup yields CDR1 SGHRS and CDR2 YFSETQ. CDR3 length equals 12 residues. The CDR3 here is CASSSPDGELFF. The CDR3 nucleotides are TGCGCCAGCAGCTCCCCGGACGGGGAGCTGTTTTTT.

In this sample, this clonotype turned up many times. The rearrangement uses TRBV20-1 and TRBJ2-3; D not resolved. Germline-derived CDR1 and CDR2 are DFQATT and SNEGSKA (reference sequence). The CDR3 runs to 14 residues. V dropped 2 bases and J dropped 3 bases, with 12 bases sitting between them. CDR3 region: CSARSSLGTDTQYF. Here the CDR3 DNA reads TGCAGTGCTAGAAGTAGCCTTGGAACAGATACGCAGTATTTT.

This clonotype was picked up many times. The genes are TRBV6-2 or TRBV6-3 and TRBJ2-2; the match to TRBD1 covers 11 bases. The CDR3 is 16 residues long. The junction had 6 bases not matched to a gene; V was cut back by 5 bases and J by 4 bases. CDR1 and CDR2 from the germline V gene are MNHEY and SVGEGT. The CDR3 protein is CASSADRGQGTGELFF. The CDR3 DNA is TGTGCCAGCAGTGCGGACAGGGGGCAAGGCACCGGGGAGCTGTTTTTT.

This clonotype was counted many times. The chain uses TRBV2 and TRBJ2-3, with a weak D call TRBD2 (5 bases). V lost 7 bases to trimming and J lost 2 bases, with 10 bases between them. The CDR3 sequence is 13 residues long. The V gene's germline CDR1 is SNHLY and CDR2 FYNNEI. This chain's CDR3 is CASIRDYTDTQYF. The CDR3 DNA reads as TGTGCCAGCATACGGGATTACACAGATACGCAGTATTTT.

This clonotype was observed at least ten times. The V gene is TRBV29-1, the J gene TRBJ2-1; D not certain. Per germline, CDR1 SQVTM and CDR2 ANQGSEA. The CDR3 has 13 amino acids. Trimming took off 0 bases at V and 5 bases at J, with 8 bases between the two ends. The DNA of the CDR3 is TGCAGCGTTGAAGAGTGGCAGAACAATGAGCAGTTCTTC. Protein sequence: CSVEEWQNNEQFF.

At least ten counts were recorded for this clonotype. The chain employs TRBV12-3 or TRBV12-4 and TRBJ1-1; TRBD1 matches at 7 bases. The CDR3 runs to 15 residues. J was trimmed by 5 bases and V by 8 bases; bases with no gene match: 14. CDR3 bases: TGTGCCAGCGAATTAGGAGGGGGCCGGAATACTGAAGCTTTCTTT. Its protein product is CASELGGGRNTEAFF.

This clonotype was seen only a few times. This sequence joins TRBV7-2 and TRBJ2-5; D is uncertain. The germline V and J ends were trimmed by 5 bases and 5 bases, with 12 bases remaining between them. The CDR3 extends over 13 amino acids. Germline loops: CDR1 SGHTA, CDR2 FQGNSA. The CDR3 region is CASSLNTKETQYF. In DNA, the CDR3 is TGTGCCAGCAGCCTTAATACTAAGGAGACCCAGTACTTC.

This clonotype was seen ten or more times. The V gene is TRBV27, the J gene TRBJ2-3; 8 positions agree with TRBD2. Trimming took 5 bases from V and 8 from J; bases not matched to a gene: 9. CDR1 and CDR2 from the germline V gene are MNHEY and SMNVEV (reference sequence). The CDR3 contains 14 residues. The CDR3 region is CASSPLPRGGTQYF. The CDR3 DNA sequence: TGTGCCAGCAGTCCACTCCCCCGGGGGGGTACGCAGTATTTT.

This clonotype counts as medium-sized. The chain uses TRBV6-5 and TRBJ2-1; TRBD2 aligns across 10 bases. The CDR3 is 14 residues long. V lost 6 bases and J lost 3; bases outside the gene matches: 2. Germline V CDR1 and CDR2: MNHEY, SVGAGI. The CDR3 sequence is CASRERGGYNEQFF. The CDR3 nucleotides are TGTGCCAGCAGAGAGCGGGGGGGCTACAATGAGCAGTTCTTC.

This clonotype has more than one count but fewer than ten. A read error may be the cause here, since a much bigger clone is one base away. The chain uses TRBV14 and TRBJ2-2, with TRBD2 matching 13 bases. The CDR3 covers 13 residues. Germline CDR1 is SGHDN and CDR2 is FVKESK. V dropped 8 bases and J dropped 10; count of bases not matched to a gene: 4. In DNA, the CDR3 is TGTGCCAGCCGACTAGCGGGAGGATTGGAGCTGTTTTTT. Its protein is CASRLAGGLELFF.

This clonotype occurred many times. The chain couples TRBV2 to TRBJ1-2, with 11 nucleotides matching TRBD1. The trim removed 3 bases at V and 7 bases at J, leaving 4 bases unmatched. CDR3 length: 14 amino acids. Looked up from germline, CDR1 is SNHLY and CDR2 is FYNNEI. The CDR3: CASSELDRGLGYTF. CDR3 nucleotide sequence: TGTGCCAGCAGTGAGCTGGACAGGGGGCTTGGCTACACCTTC.

This clonotype was detected a few times. The chain recombines TRBV7-9 with TRBJ1-4; D is unclear. There are 13 residues in the CDR3. Germline-derived CDR1 and CDR2 are SEHNR and FQNEAQ (reference sequence). The V end lost 2 bases, the J end lost 4 bases, and 5 bases lay between the germline ends. This chain's CDR3 is CASSLSGNEKLFF. The CDR3 nucleotides are TGTGCCAGCAGCTTATCCGGTAATGAAAAACTGTTTTTT.

This chain joins TRBV2 and TRBJ2-1; the D is unclear. With 5 bases removed from V and 10 bases from J, the gap between germline ends came to 12 bases. The CDR3 is 12 residues long. The V gene's germline CDR1 is SNHLY and CDR2 FYNNEI. CDR3 sequence (DNA): TGTGCCAGCAGTCGGAACGCTGGCGAGCAGTTCTTC. It is translated as CASSRNAGEQFF.

This clonotype was recorded many times. The chain recombines TRBV6-5 with TRBJ2-1; D is perhaps TRBD2 (5 bases). The germline V gene has CDR1 MNHEY and CDR2 SVGAGI. Trimming shortened V by 6 bases and J by 0 bases, and 15 bases separated the two germline ends. The CDR3 contains 16 residues. The CDR3 reads CASRLFSGPSYNEQFF. CDR3 DNA: TGTGCCAGCAGACTCTTCAGCGGCCCCTCCTACAATGAGCAGTTCTTC.

In its sample, this clonotype ranks as medium-sized (0.01 to 0.1%). The rearrangement uses TRBV20-1 and TRBJ2-3; the D call may be TRBD1 or TRBD2 (6 bases each). The CDR3 runs to 15 residues. The V end lost 8 bases, the J end lost 2 bases, and 20 bases lay between the germline ends. Germline V lookup: CDR1 DFQATT, CDR2 SNEGSKA (reference sequence). The CDR3 is CSTPGPGAVTDTQYF. CDR3 nucleotide sequence: TGCAGTACCCCGGGTCCGGGGGCCGTCACAGATACGCAGTATTTT.

This clonotype occurred many times. The chain uses TRBV20-1 and TRBJ2-1; D remains ambiguous. There are 16 residues in the CDR3. V was shortened by 4 bases and J by 2 bases, with 18 bases between the two germline ends. CDR1 is DFQATT, CDR2 SNEGSKA, per germline (reference sequence). The CDR3 DNA follows: TGCAGTGCTATTACCCCGTCTCGTAACCCCTACAATGAGCAGTTCTTC. This sequence encodes CSAITPSRNPYNEQFF.

This chain uses TRBV5-6 with TRBJ2-1, with 10 bases aligning to TRBD2. J gave up 8 bases and V 0 bases, and 8 bases lay outside the gene matches. In germline, CDR1 is SGHDT, CDR2 YYEEEE. This CDR3 spans 16 amino acids. CDR3 DNA sequence: TGTGCCAGCAGCTTGGGGAGCGGGAGGGCCGGGGATGAGCAGTTCTTC. It is translated as CASSLGSGRAGDEQFF.

By sample fraction, this clonotype is medium-sized (0.01 to 0.1%). The J gene is TRBJ1-1, the V gene TRBV30, with D maybe TRBD1 (5 bases). Trimming pared 5 bases from V and 4 bases from J, leaving 14 bases between. Germline CDR1 reads GTSNPN; CDR2 reads SVGIG (reference sequence). This CDR3 region has 13 residues. Here the CDR3 reads CAWGGLPGTEAFF. In DNA, the CDR3 is TGTGCCTGGGGGGGACTCCCCGGCACTGAAGCTTTCTTT.